The clone carrying this T cell receptor beta chain was found a few times. The ends were cut back, 3 bases at V and 4 bases at J, with 7 bases in the middle. Germline V CDR1 and CDR2: MNHNS, SASEGT. This CDR3 is built from 13 residues. This entry is derived from a study of T cell responses to AZD1222 COVID-19 vaccine. Sequencing was performed with immunoSEQ multiplex PCR; in TCRdb, only in-frame clones are kept and a portion is missing. The table lists fewer than 100,000 clones, 87% of them singletons. Sequences were derived from peripheral blood, sampled 28 days after the second AZD1222 dose. V is TRBV6-1 and J is TRBJ1-3; D remains ambiguous. This TCR came from an adult who received the AZD1222 COVID-19 vaccine. The CDR3 loop reads CASSEGRGNTIYF. The CDR3 nucleotides read TGTGCCAGCAGTGAGGGGAGGGGAAACACCATATATTTT.